This T cell receptor beta chain comes out of a study of blood T cell repertoires in COVID-19. In the study overall: Italy, Spain and the United States were the sources of the convalescent and acute COVID-19 samples. PBMCs, B-cell-depleted T cells, or T cells were the source of the cDNA or gDNA that made up the material.

Assay used: immunoSEQ multiplex PCR; TCRdb lists only in-frame clones, some missing. The repertoire holds 300,000 to 350,000 clones, with around 91% as singletons. From germline, CDR1 is DFQATT and CDR2 SNEGSKA (reference sequence). The CDR3 has 14 residues. V shed 3 bases and J 4 bases; nucleotides not matched to a gene: 3. This clone appeared a single time. The chain combines TRBV20-1 with TRBJ2-2; 9 nucleotides align to TRBD1. This receptor was identified in a woman aged 18-35 years who had recovered from COVID-19. Sequencing input: peripheral blood. The CDR3 sequence: CSASGTGRTGELFF. DNA for the CDR3: TGCAGTGCTAGTGGGACAGGGCGCACCGGGGAGCTGTTTTTT.